The 29 T cell receptor beta chains listed next were all sequenced from one sample in a study of cytotoxic CD8 clonotypes in ibrutinib-treated CLL. Sequencing was performed with immunoSEQ multiplex PCR; in TCRdb, only in-frame clones are kept and a portion is missing. Altogether about 300,000 clones are present, about 72% being singletons, with the ten largest covering around 5.3%. The material sequenced was PBMCs, taken at disease progression, from a patient treated with ibrutinib. The receptors were sampled from a human donor with chronic lymphocytic leukemia.

With regard to this clone: Other DNA variants within this sample encode the same CDR3. The chain is built from TRBV27 and TRBJ2-2; D not certain. This CDR3 spans 11 amino acids. Trimming cost V 3 bases and J 6 bases, with 2 bases left between them. Germline V gene data show CDR1 as MNHEY and CDR2 as SMNVEV (reference sequence). As DNA, the CDR3 is TGTGCCAGCAGTTTCTCCGGGGAGCTGTTTTTT. Residues: CASSFSGELFF.

This clone was observed a few times. For the CDR3, the DNA is TGTGCCAGTAGACCCAGACAGGGGGCGACTGAAGCTTTCTTT. Protein sequence: CASRPRQGATEAFF. The V and J genes are TRBV19 and TRBJ1-1; TRBD1 agrees at 10 bases. CDR1 and CDR2 from the germline V gene are LNHDA and SQIVND (reference sequence). The CDR3 consists of 14 residues. With V trimmed by 6 bases and J by 5 bases, 6 bases remained unmatched. Drawing the rest from reference TRBV19 and TRBJ1-1, the complete variable domain is DGGITQSPKYLFRKEGQNVTLSCEQNLNHDAMYWYRQDPGQGLRLIYYSQIVNDFQKGDIAEGYSVSREKKESFPLTVTSAQKNPTAFYLCASRPRQGATEAFFGQGTRLTVV.

This clone was counted once. This chain joins TRBV7-2 and TRBJ2-7; D remains unclear. The CDR3 is made up of 16 amino acids. V was clipped by 2 bases and J by 3 bases, with 17 bases between them. The V gene's germline CDR1 is SGHTA and CDR2 FQGNSA. The CDR3 sequence: CASSLTAVLPVYEQYF. Written as DNA, the CDR3 is TGTGCCAGCAGCTTAACGGCGGTCCTCCCTGTCTACGAGCAGTACTTC.

This rearrangement joins TRBV2 to TRBJ2-5, with 12 bases matching TRBD2. V shed 5 bases and J 2 bases; nucleotides not matched to a gene: 6. This CDR3 spans 16 amino acids. CDR1 SNHLY and CDR2 FYNNEI come from the germline V gene. This CDR3 reads CASSFGLAGRQETQYF. The CDR3 region has the DNA TGTGCCAGCAGTTTCGGACTAGCGGGGCGGCAAGAGACCCAGTACTTC.

The rearrangement joins TRBV28 to TRBJ2-1; D may correspond to TRBD1 or TRBD2 (5 bases each). The germline V and J ends were trimmed by 7 bases and 0 bases, with 19 bases remaining between them. Germline lookup yields CDR1 MDHEN and CDR2 SYDVKM. The CDR3 consists of 17 residues. CDR3 nucleotide sequence: TGTGCCAGCAAACGTCCGGGACCCCCAAGCTCCTACAATGAGCAGTTCTTC. It translates to CASKRPGPPSSYNEQFF.

V gene TRBV7-2 combines with J gene TRBJ2-3, with D perhaps matching TRBD2 (6 bases). The germline V gene has CDR1 SGHTA and CDR2 FQGNSA. The CDR3 runs 14 residues. The V end was cut by 1 base, the J end by 5 bases, with 10 bases between. The CDR3 DNA sequence: TGTGCCAGCAGCTTAGGACGGACTATAGATACGCAGTATTTT. This codes for CASSLGRTIDTQYF.

This clone has just a few counts. The chain combines TRBV5-1 with TRBJ2-1, with D possibly being TRBD1 (5 bases). Trimming left V 4 bases short and J 2 bases short, with 28 bases between. The CDR3 covers 20 residues. Germline V gene sequence: CDR1 SGHRS, CDR2 YFSETQ. In DNA form, the CDR3 reads TGCGCCAGCAGCGGAATAATACAGGCACTGGGCCTTGGCACCTACAATGAGCAGTTCTTC. This translates into CASSGIIQALGLGTYNEQFF.

The V call is TRBV29-1, the J call TRBJ2-1; D remains ambiguous. Germline values: CDR1 SQVTM, CDR2 ANQGSEA. The CDR3 extends over 13 amino acids. V shed 0 bases and J shed 0 bases, with 3 bases lying between them. The CDR3 coding sequence is TGCAGCGTTGAAGAGGCCTCCTACAATGAGCAGTTCTTC. This translates into CSVEEASYNEQFF.

V is TRBV12-2 and J is TRBJ2-7; the table calls TRBD2, which could not be checked here. TRBV12-2 is a known pseudogene. The CDR3 covers 13 residues. CDR3 residues: CASRLPGIPEQYF. The CDR3 DNA sequence: TGTGCAAGTCGCTTACCCGGGATCCCCGAGCAGTACTTC.

J is TRBJ2-3 and V is TRBV19, with 13 bases aligning to TRBD2. Germline loops: CDR1 LNHDA, CDR2 SQIVND (reference sequence). CDR3 length equals 18 residues. The V gene end was trimmed by 1 base and the J gene end by 6 bases; junction bases not matched to a gene: 10. The CDR3 bases are TGTGCCAGTAGTATAGTCCTAACTAGCGGGGGGGCCGAGGATACGCAGTATTTT. This translates into CASSIVLTSGGAEDTQYF.

The V gene is TRBV23-1, the J gene TRBJ1-5; 7 bases are a match to TRBD1. TRBV23-1 is an ORF, with its function uncertain. The CDR3 consists of 16 residues. J gave up 0 bases and V 4 bases, and 6 bases lay outside the gene matches. CDR3 sequence reads: CASSPDRDISNQPQHF. CDR3 nucleotide sequence: TGCGCCAGCAGTCCTGACAGGGACATTAGCAATCAGCCCCAGCATTTT.

V is TRBV6-6 and J is TRBJ1-3; no clear D. The CDR3 spans 12 residues. V lost 2 bases, J lost 6 bases, and 5 bases lay in between. Germline CDR1 is MNHNY and CDR2 is SVGAGI (reference sequence). CDR3 protein: CASSYALNTIYF. The CDR3 DNA reads as TGTGCCAGCAGTTACGCCCTAAACACCATATATTTT.

This rearrangement joins TRBV4-3 to TRBJ2-7; D ambiguous. Germline assignment: CDR1 LGHNA and CDR2 YSLEER. The CDR3 length is 14 residues. The germline V and J ends were trimmed by 1 base and 3 bases, with 10 bases remaining between them. CDR3 protein: CASSQGRVDYEQYF. The CDR3, as DNA: TGCGCCAGCAGCCAAGGTAGGGTAGACTACGAGCAGTACTTC.

V is TRBV5-1 and J is TRBJ1-6; the match to TRBD1 covers 7 bases. CDR1 is SGHRS, CDR2 YFSETQ, per germline. V gave up 3 bases and J gave up 3 bases; unmatched junction bases: 9. The CDR3 is 17 residues long. CDR3 nucleotides: TGCGCCAGCAGCTCGTCGGTTCCAGGGGGCTATAATTCACCCCTCCACTTT. This codes for CASSSSVPGGYNSPLHF.

This clone was recorded only once. The chain links TRBV2 to TRBJ2-3; perhaps TRBD2 as D (5 bases). V dropped 4 bases and J dropped 0 bases, with 11 bases sitting between them. The CDR3 length is 15 residues. Germline V lookup: CDR1 SNHLY, CDR2 FYNNEI. CDR3 nucleotide sequence: TGTGCCAGCAGTGGGAGGTCCGGGAGCACAGATACGCAGTATTTT. It is translated as CASSGRSGSTDTQYF.

The chain recombines TRBV7-8 with TRBJ2-7; D might be TRBD2 (6 bases). The germline gives CDR1 SGHVS, CDR2 FQNEAQ. The CDR3 length is 16 residues. V gave up 0 bases and J gave up 6 bases, with 18 bases separating them. The CDR3 loop reads CASSLAGLTGYSEQYF. The CDR3 DNA reads as TGTGCCAGCAGCTTAGCGGGACTCACGGGATACAGCGAGCAGTACTTC. Variable domain in full (rest from reference TRBV7-8 and TRBJ2-7): GAGVSQSPRYKVAKRGQDVALRCDPISGHVSLFWYQQALGQGPEFLTYFQNEAQLDKSGLPSDRFFAERPEGSVSTLKIQRTQQEDSAVYLCASSLAGLTGYSEQYFGPGTRLTVT.

This sequence joins TRBV19 and TRBJ1-1, with unresolved D. Germline CDR1 LNHDA, CDR2 SQIVND (reference sequence). V gave up 3 bases and J gave up 5 bases, with 10 bases separating them. CDR3 length equals 13 residues. CDR3 DNA sequence: TGTGCCAGTAGTATTTCACAGAAGACTGAAGCTTTCTTT. Its protein product is CASSISQKTEAFF.

The chain employs TRBV9 and TRBJ2-3, with 9 bases fitting TRBD2. The V gene's germline CDR1 is SGDLS and CDR2 YYNGEE. The CDR3 length is 16 residues. With 0 bases clipped from V and 2 bases from J, the junction kept 4 bases outside the gene matches. This chain's CDR3 is CASSVVSSGATDTQYF. The CDR3 bases are TGTGCCAGCAGCGTAGTATCTAGCGGGGCCACAGATACGCAGTATTTT.

CDR3 region: CASSQPGQGSSGANVLTF. In DNA form, the CDR3 reads TGCGCCAGCAGTCAACCGGGACAGGGGAGCTCTGGGGCCAACGTCCTGACTTTC. The chain carries TRBV23-1 and TRBJ2-6; 10 bases map to TRBD1. TRBV23-1 is classed as an ORF, of uncertain function. The V gene end was trimmed by 2 bases and the J gene end by 0 bases; junction bases not matched to a gene: 4. The CDR3 length is 18 residues.

The genes are TRBV11-3 and TRBJ2-3; TRBD1 might be the D (5 bases). Per germline, CDR1 SGHNT and CDR2 YENEEA. The V end lost 5 bases, the J end lost 0 bases, and 12 bases lay between the germline ends. This CDR3 comprises 15 residues. The CDR3 sequence: CASSTGHPSTDTQYF. In nucleotides, the CDR3 is TGTGCCAGCAGCACCGGACACCCGAGCACAGATACGCAGTATTTT.

The chain links TRBV7-9 to TRBJ1-4; no reliable D call. The CDR3 is 14 amino acids. Deletions cut 5 bases from V and 0 bases from J, with 7 bases between. The germline gives CDR1 SEHNR, CDR2 FQNEAQ (reference sequence). CDR3 nucleotides: TGTGCCAGCAGCACGAGGACAACTAATGAAAAACTGTTTTTT. Translating gives CASSTRTTNEKLFF.

The rearrangement uses TRBV5-1 and TRBJ2-5; D is undetermined. Germline lookup yields CDR1 SGHRS and CDR2 YFSETQ. V was pared by 4 bases and J by 7 bases, with 8 bases between. CDR3 length equals 11 residues. The CDR3 spells CASSQFTTQYF. DNA for the CDR3: TGCGCCAGCAGCCAATTCACGACCCAGTACTTC.

The genes are TRBV7-3 and TRBJ2-2, with 9 bases identical to TRBD2. The junction had 3 bases not matched to a gene; V was cut back by 4 bases and J by 6 bases. This CDR3 has 14 residues. The germline gives CDR1 SGHTA, CDR2 FQGTGA. CDR3 DNA sequence: TGTGCCAGCAGCTCGACTAGCGGTTCCGGGGAGCTGTTTTTT. This gives the protein CASSSTSGSGELFF.

This clone has more than one count but fewer than ten. The rearrangement joins TRBV15 to TRBJ2-4; D is unresolved. Germline-derived CDR1 and CDR2 are LNHNV and YYDKDF (reference sequence). The V end was cut by 9 bases, the J end by 0 bases, with 18 bases between. The CDR3 has 16 residues. The DNA for the CDR3 is TGTGCCACGAAGCCGGGCCTTGGATTAGCCAAAAACATTCAGTACTTC. It specifies CATKPGLGLAKNIQYF.

V and J are TRBV13 and TRBJ2-5; the D is unclear. Trimming cost V 5 bases and J 5 bases, with 24 bases left between them. The germline CDR1 and CDR2 sequences are PRHDT and FYEKMQ (reference sequence). The CDR3 spans 17 residues. The CDR3 sequence: CASSPPESRVSGETQYF. The CDR3 region has the DNA TGTGCCAGCAGCCCCCCCGAGTCCCGGGTCTCTGGGGAGACCCAGTACTTC.

The rearrangement uses TRBV10-2 and TRBJ1-1; D ambiguous. The germline V and J ends were trimmed by 3 bases and 1 base, with 12 bases remaining between them. The CDR3 consists of 15 residues. Germline V gives CDR1 WSHSY, CDR2 SAAADI. The CDR3 DNA follows: TGCGCCAGCAGTGAATTGTATCTTGGGAACACTGAAGCTTTCTTT. Protein: CASSELYLGNTEAFF.

This chain links TRBV5-1 with TRBJ2-1; 11 bases match TRBD2. Germline V lookup: CDR1 SGHRS, CDR2 YFSETQ. This CDR3 spans 16 amino acids. Trimming removed 4 bases from V and 5 bases from J; junction bases left unmatched: 8. Here the CDR3 DNA reads TGCGCCAGCAGCACCCCCGGGACTAGCGGAAACAATGAGCAGTTCTTC. This gives the protein CASSTPGTSGNNEQFF.

J is TRBJ1-6 and V is TRBV6-5; 7 bases map to TRBD1. Germline CDR1 reads MNHEY; CDR2 reads SVGAGI. V shed 2 bases and J 5 bases; nucleotides not matched to a gene: 3. The CDR3 has 15 residues. CDR3 sequence: CASSYGGQNNSPLHF. The CDR3 DNA reads TGTGCCAGCAGTTACGGGGGACAGAATAATTCACCCCTCCACTTT.

This chain connects TRBV6-6 to TRBJ1-1; D uncertain. Trimming removed 8 bases at V and 6 bases at J, with 13 bases between. Germline CDR1 is MNHNY and CDR2 is SVGAGI (reference sequence). There are 12 residues in the CDR3. CDR3 DNA sequence: TGTGCCAGCGGAGTTCCTGGTGCTGAAGCTTTCTTT. Amino acid sequence: CASGVPGAEAFF.